The rows below give T cell receptor beta chains drawn from one sample of a study of T cell responses to AZD1222 COVID-19 vaccine. Sequencing was performed with immunoSEQ multiplex PCR; in TCRdb, only in-frame clones are kept and a portion is missing. Among under 140,000 clones listed, around 81% were seen once. This specimen was peripheral blood, taken on day 0 of AZD1222 vaccination. All receptors derive from an adult in good health. The CDR3 runs from the conserved cysteine through the conserved F or W. A D gene is named only where the DNA matches it firmly. Size is stated for part of the rows, as once, few or many counts, or as a class when the clone is expanded.

d_call j_call clone_size v_call cdr3_aa cdr3_nt
. TRBJ2-7 few TRBV11-1 CASSSRTDYYEQYF TGTGCCAGCAGCTCTAGGACAGACTACTACGAGCAGTACTTC
. TRBJ1-5 . TRBV5-6 CASSFYRGTYSNQPQHF TGTGCCAGCAGCTTTTATAGGGGCACTTATAGCAATCAGCCCCAGCATTTT
TRBD2 TRBJ2-1 . TRBV7-2 CASSLRGSGDNEQFF TGTGCCAGCAGCTTACGGGGGAGCGGGGACAATGAGCAGTTCTTC
TRBD2 TRBJ2-7 . TRBV19 CASSMIPSGTSGRMRREQYF TGTGCCAGTAGTATGATCCCTTCCGGGACTAGCGGGAGGATGAGAAGGGAGCAGTACTTC
TRBD2 TRBJ2-5 . TRBV27 CASNPTGGIGTQYF TGTGCCAGCAACCCAACGGGGGGGATTGGGACCCAGTACTTC
TRBD2 TRBJ2-1 . TRBV19 CASSIGLAGLLDNEQFF TGTGCCAGTAGTATAGGCCTAGCGGGCTTACTAGACAATGAGCAGTTCTTC
. TRBJ1-3 . TRBV28 CASSSLRLRNTIYF TGTGCCAGCAGTTCTCTCAGGCTGCGAAACACCATATATTTT
TRBD1 TRBJ2-3 . TRBV10-3 CAITNRDREGTDTQYF TGTGCCATCACCAATAGGGACAGGGAGGGCACAGATACGCAGTATTTT
TRBD1 TRBJ2-1 . TRBV7-3 CASSLMLATTGNNEQFF TGTGCCAGCAGCTTAATGCTTGCCACGACAGGGAACAATGAGCAGTTCTTC
TRBD1 TRBJ1-5 . TRBV16 CASSRQHRGNQPQHF TGTGCCAGCAGCCGCCAGCACAGGGGGAATCAGCCCCAGCATTTT
. TRBJ2-3 . TRBV6-1 CASSEYTGERTQYF TGTGCCAGCAGTGAATATACAGGCGAAAGGACGCAGTATTTT